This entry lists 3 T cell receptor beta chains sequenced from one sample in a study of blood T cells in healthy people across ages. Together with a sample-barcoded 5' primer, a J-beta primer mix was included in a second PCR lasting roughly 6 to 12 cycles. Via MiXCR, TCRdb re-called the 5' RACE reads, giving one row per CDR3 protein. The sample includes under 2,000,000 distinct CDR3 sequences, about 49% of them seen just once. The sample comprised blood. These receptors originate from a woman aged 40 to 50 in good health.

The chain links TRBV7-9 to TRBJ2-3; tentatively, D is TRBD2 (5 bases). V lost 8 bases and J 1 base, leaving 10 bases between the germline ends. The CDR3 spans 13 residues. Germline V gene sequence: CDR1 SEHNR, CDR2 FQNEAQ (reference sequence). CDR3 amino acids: CASAGGRTDTQYF. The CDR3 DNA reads TGTGCCAGCGCGGGTGGGCGCACAGATACGCAGTATTTT. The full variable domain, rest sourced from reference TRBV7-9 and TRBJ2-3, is DTGVSQNPRHKITKRGQNVTFRCDPISEHNRLYWYRQTLGQGPEFLTYFQNEAQLEKSRLLSDRFSAERPKGSFSTLEIQRTEQGDSAMYLCASAGGRTDTQYFGPGTRLTVL.

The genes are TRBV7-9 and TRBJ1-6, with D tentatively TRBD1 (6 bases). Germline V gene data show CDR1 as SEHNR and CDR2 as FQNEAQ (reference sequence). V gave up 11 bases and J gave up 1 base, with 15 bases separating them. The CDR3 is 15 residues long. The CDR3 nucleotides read TGTGCCTGCCCGGACAGCGGATCCTATAATTCACCCCTCCACTTT. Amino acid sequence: CACPDSGSYNSPLHF.

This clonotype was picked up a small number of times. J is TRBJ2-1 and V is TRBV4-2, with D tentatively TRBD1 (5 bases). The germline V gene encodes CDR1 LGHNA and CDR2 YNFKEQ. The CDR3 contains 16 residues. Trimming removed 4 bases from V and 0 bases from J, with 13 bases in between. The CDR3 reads CASSPPRASSYNEQFF. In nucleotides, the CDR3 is TGTGCCAGCAGCCCCCCCAGGGCCAGCTCCTACAATGAGCAGTTCTTC.